The 18 T cell receptor beta chains reported below all come from one sample, sequenced in a study of identifying expanded T cells in peripheral blood. Sequencing was performed with immunoSEQ multiplex PCR; in TCRdb, only in-frame clones are kept and a portion is missing. The sample holds 95,000 to 100,000 clones, 87% seen once. Sequencing input: blood. The source is a person aged 18 to 75 in good health.

CDR3 residues: CASSLGVAYSKNIQYF. As DNA, the CDR3 is TGTGCCAGCAGCTTAGGGGTCGCCTATTCCAAAAACATTCAGTACTTC. The chain combines TRBV7-9 with TRBJ2-4; D unresolved. Germline values: CDR1 SEHNR, CDR2 FQNEAQ (reference sequence). The CDR3 contains 16 residues. V lost 1 base and J 2 bases, leaving 12 bases between the germline ends.

This chain joins TRBV13 and TRBJ1-2, with 7 bases lining up with TRBD1. From germline, CDR1 is PRHDT and CDR2 FYEKMQ (reference sequence). This CDR3 is 14 amino acids long. Losses at the gene ends were 7 bases for V and 6 bases for J; bases not matched to a gene: 11. As DNA, the CDR3 is TGTGCCAGCACTATCAGGGGGACCCGGGATGGCTACACCTTC. As protein: CASTIRGTRDGYTF.

This chain links TRBV10-3 with TRBJ2-6, with a possible D match to TRBD1 (5 bases). V was pared by 4 bases and J by 0 bases, with 7 bases between. The CDR3 length is 15 residues. Germline V gives CDR1 ENHRY, CDR2 SYGVKD. In DNA form, the CDR3 reads TGTGCCATCAGTGTCAGGGACTCTGGGGCCAACGTCCTGACTTTC. This translates into CAISVRDSGANVLTF.

The V call is TRBV5-1, the J call TRBJ1-1; 11 nucleotides align to TRBD1. The V gene end was trimmed by 2 bases and the J gene end by 6 bases; junction bases not matched to a gene: 3. Germline V gives CDR1 SGHRS, CDR2 YFSETQ. The CDR3 extends over 14 amino acids. This chain's CDR3 is CASSFGQGASEAFF. The CDR3, as DNA: TGCGCCAGCAGCTTTGGACAGGGGGCATCTGAAGCTTTCTTT.

This clone was detected once. This sequence joins TRBV30 and TRBJ1-4; weak D call: TRBD1 (5 bases). Per the germline V gene, CDR1 is GTSNPN and CDR2 is SVGIG (reference sequence). Trimming cost V 1 base and J 8 bases, with 8 bases left between them. The CDR3 consists of 12 residues. DNA of the CDR3: TGTGCCTGGAGTGCGGGGGGGGAAAAACTGTTTTTT. Protein product: CAWSAGGEKLFF.

The chain links TRBV6-4 to TRBJ2-1; 8 bases line up with TRBD1. Germline V gives CDR1 MRHNA, CDR2 SNTAGT. The V segment lost 5 bases and the J segment 6 bases; nucleotides outside the gene matches: 9. The CDR3 is 15 amino acids. The CDR3 loop reads CASSPTRQGINEQFF. The CDR3 bases are TGTGCCAGCAGTCCCACTAGACAGGGGATCAATGAGCAGTTCTTC.

The V gene is TRBV5-1, the J gene TRBJ1-1; 7 bases line up with TRBD1. The CDR3 length is 14 residues. Germline V gene lookup returns CDR1 SGHRS and CDR2 YFSETQ. The V and J ends lost 0 bases and 7 bases, in that order; junction bases with no gene match: 6. Here the CDR3 DNA reads TGCGCCAGCAGCTTGGGTCTCGGGACAGTTGAAGCTTTCTTT. This gives the protein CASSLGLGTVEAFF.

V and J are TRBV4-1 and TRBJ1-6; D might be TRBD1 (5 bases). The CDR3 covers 18 residues. V gave up 0 bases and J gave up 9 bases, with 21 bases separating them. CDR1 and CDR2 from the germline V gene are MGHRA and YSYEKL. CDR3 loop: CASSQEESGPRRGSPLHF. The CDR3 bases are TGCGCCAGCAGCCAAGAAGAGTCCGGGCCCCGGAGGGGTTCACCCCTCCACTTT.

This clone was recorded once. V usage is TRBV19 and J usage is TRBJ2-1; 10 bases match TRBD2. V shed 6 bases, J shed 3 bases, and the junction held 5 bases outside the gene matches. Per the germline V gene, CDR1 is LNHDA and CDR2 is SQIVND (reference sequence). The CDR3 is made up of 15 amino acids. Written as DNA, the CDR3 is TGTGCCAGTAGGCTAGCGGGGGACGTCTACAATGAGCAGTTCTTC. It specifies CASRLAGDVYNEQFF.

The rearrangement uses TRBV30 and TRBJ2-3, with D possibly being TRBD1 (5 bases). V lost 8 bases to trimming and J lost 8 bases, with 14 bases between them. The CDR3 has 11 residues. Germline CDR1 is GTSNPN and CDR2 is SVGIG (reference sequence). In DNA form, the CDR3 reads TGTGCCGTGTGGCTAGGGGTTACGCAGTATTTT. Protein sequence: CAVWLGVTQYF.

The CDR3 loop is CASSIPLNPDTQYF. CDR3 nucleotides: TGTGCCAGTAGTATACCCCTTAACCCAGATACGCAGTATTTT. V usage is TRBV19 and J usage is TRBJ2-3; D is unclear. CDR3 size: 14 residues. From germline, CDR1 is LNHDA and CDR2 SQIVND (reference sequence). Trimming took off 2 bases at V and 4 bases at J, with 10 bases between the two ends.

CDR3 loop: CASTDRAWSDEQFF. In DNA form, the CDR3 reads TGTGCCAGCACTGACAGGGCCTGGAGCGATGAGCAGTTCTTC. The chain couples TRBV6-5 to TRBJ2-1, with 7 nucleotides matching TRBD1. The CDR3 consists of 14 residues. Trimming at V came to 7 bases and at J to 8 bases, leaving 11 bases not matched to a gene. The V gene's germline CDR1 is MNHEY and CDR2 SVGAGI.

The chain uses TRBV11-2 and TRBJ2-7; 12 bases are shared with TRBD1. After removal of 4 bases from V and 5 bases from J, the junction contained 12 bases not matched to a gene. The CDR3 contains 17 residues. Germline V gives CDR1 SGHAT, CDR2 FQNNGV. Here the CDR3 reads CASSSEVGQGALDEQYF. The CDR3 DNA is TGTGCCAGCAGCTCCGAAGTGGGACAGGGGGCTCTAGACGAGCAGTACTTC.

The V gene is TRBV27, the J gene TRBJ1-5; no reliable D call. Germline V lookup: CDR1 MNHEY, CDR2 SMNVEV (reference sequence). CDR3 length: 14 residues. V lost 2 bases to trimming and J lost 7 bases, with 12 bases between them. The CDR3 DNA is TGTGCCAGCAGTTTAGGGTCCGGGATGCAGCCCCAGCATTTT. It translates to CASSLGSGMQPQHF.

The chain links TRBV10-3 to TRBJ2-1; no clear D gene. Germline CDR1 is ENHRY and CDR2 is SYGVKD. This CDR3 region has 15 residues. With 4 bases removed from V and 9 bases from J, the gap between germline ends came to 19 bases. The CDR3 DNA follows: TGTGCCATCAGTGCCGAGCCCATTACTGAGGCTGAGCAGTTCTTC. This gives the protein CAISAEPITEAEQFF.

The V gene is TRBV5-5, the J gene TRBJ1-1; the D gene is possibly TRBD1 (5 bases). The V gene's germline CDR1 is SGHKS and CDR2 YYEKEE (reference sequence). CDR3 length equals 19 residues. Trimming removed 4 bases from V and 0 bases from J, with 25 bases in between. As DNA, the CDR3 is TGTGCCAGCAGCCTCTTCGGGGGAACCTCCTTACGCATGAACACTGAAGCTTTCTTT. Translating it yields CASSLFGGTSLRMNTEAFF.

The rearrangement links TRBV5-4 to TRBJ2-3, with a tentative D call TRBD2 (6 bases). This CDR3 spans 15 amino acids. CDR1 SGHNT and CDR2 YYREEE come from the germline V gene (reference sequence). V gave up 3 bases and J gave up 0 bases, with 11 bases separating them. CDR3 DNA: TGTGCCAGCAGCTCAGGTGGGGGGAGCACAGATACGCAGTATTTT. The encoded protein is CASSSGGGSTDTQYF.

This chain joins TRBV11-3 and TRBJ2-1, with TRBD2 matching 7 bases. Trimming cost V 1 base and J 9 bases; bases outside gene matches: 9. The CDR3 loop spans 15 amino acids. CDR1 is SGHNT, CDR2 YENEEA, per germline. CDR3 residues: CASSLVGRSGGEQFF. DNA for the CDR3: TGTGCCAGCAGCTTAGTGGGACGGTCGGGGGGTGAGCAGTTCTTC.